Below, 27 T cell receptor beta chains from the same sample are listed, as sequenced in a study of cytotoxic CD8 clonotypes in ibrutinib-treated CLL. The repertoire was sequenced with immunoSEQ multiplex PCR; TCRdb's copy has only in-frame clones and lacks some. This table has some 22,000 clones, approximately 81% appearing once. The input for sequencing was PBMCs, taken before ibrutinib treatment. Every receptor here comes from a human donor with chronic lymphocytic leukemia.

This clone was observed once. The rearrangement uses TRBV30 and TRBJ2-2; tentatively, D is TRBD2 (6 bases). The CDR3 totals 15 residues. Trimming shortened V by 4 bases and J by 2 bases, and 14 bases separated the two germline ends. The germline V gene encodes CDR1 GTSNPN and CDR2 SVGIG (reference sequence). The CDR3 is CAWKELATNTGELFF. Here the CDR3 DNA reads TGTGCCTGGAAAGAGCTAGCGACCAACACCGGGGAGCTGTTTTTT.

This clone has only one observation. This chain connects TRBV7-3 to TRBJ2-3; 10 positions agree with TRBD2. CDR1 SGHTA and CDR2 FQGTGA come from the germline V gene. The CDR3 sequence is 14 residues long. The junction had 4 bases not matched to a gene; V was cut back by 5 bases and J by 5 bases. The CDR3 region has the DNA TGTGCCAGCAGCCTTCTAGCGGGAGTAGATACGCAGTATTTT. Amino acids: CASSLLAGVDTQYF.

This chain connects TRBV6-1 to TRBJ1-5, with a tentative D call TRBD1 (6 bases). V was clipped by 2 bases and J by 1 base, with 21 bases between them. Germline loops: CDR1 MNHNS, CDR2 SASEGT. The CDR3 totals 19 residues. CDR3 coding DNA: TGTGCCAGCAGTGAACGGCGGGGAGGGGGGGGTATGAGCAATCAGCCCCAGCATTTT. Translation: CASSERRGGGGMSNQPQHF.

The CDR3 sequence: CASSETGTGGEKLFF. The CDR3 DNA sequence: TGTGCCAGCAGTGAGACGGGGACAGGTGGCGAAAAACTGTTTTTT. This chain connects TRBV6-4 to TRBJ1-4; 8 nucleotides match TRBD1. The V and J ends lost 3 bases and 8 bases, in that order; junction bases with no gene match: 8. CDR1 and CDR2 (germline): MRHNA, SNTAGT. CDR3 length: 15 residues.

This clone turned up a few times. This chain joins TRBV7-9 and TRBJ2-3; 14 bases fit TRBD2. Trimming at V came to 4 bases and at J to 4 bases, leaving 4 bases not matched to a gene. Germline CDR1 is SEHNR and CDR2 is FQNEAQ (reference sequence). The CDR3 loop spans 16 amino acids. The CDR3 bases are TGTGCCAGCAGCTCGGGACTAGCGGGAGTCCCAGATACGCAGTATTTT. Translating gives CASSSGLAGVPDTQYF.

The chain's CDR3 is CASSQDKGSVDIQYF. CDR3 sequence (DNA): TGTGCCAGCAGCCAAGATAAGGGGTCCGTGGACATTCAGTACTTC. This rearrangement joins TRBV5-4 to TRBJ2-4; a weak D match, TRBD1 (5 bases). Trimming cost V 4 bases and J 8 bases, with 19 bases left between them. Germline CDR1 SGHNT, CDR2 YYREEE (reference sequence). The CDR3 loop spans 15 amino acids.

CDR3 loop: CASSQEASGGVPSYNEQFF. The CDR3 DNA reads as TGTGCCAGCAGCCAAGAGGCTAGCGGGGGGGTTCCCAGCTACAATGAGCAGTTCTTC. This sequence joins TRBV14 and TRBJ2-1; TRBD2 aligns across 12 bases. The length of the CDR3 is 19 residues. Germline V gene data show CDR1 as SGHDN and CDR2 as FVKESK. V lost 0 bases, J lost 3 bases, and 9 bases stayed unmatched.

This chain connects TRBV6-5 to TRBJ2-7; 8 positions agree with TRBD2. Trimming removed 5 bases from V and 4 bases from J; junction bases left unmatched: 7. The CDR3 length is 14 residues. Looked up from germline, CDR1 is MNHEY and CDR2 is SVGAGI. CDR3 sequence reads: CASSPSGSFYEQYF. In DNA, the CDR3 is TGTGCCAGCAGTCCGAGCGGGAGTTTTTACGAGCAGTACTTC.

V is TRBV29-1 and J is TRBJ1-2; 7 nucleotides align to TRBD1. This CDR3 comprises 13 residues. Germline CDR1 and CDR2: SQVTM and ANQGSEA. The J segment lost 2 bases and the V segment lost 7 bases, leaving 7 bases of the junction unmatched. The CDR3 is CSDNTGANYGYTF. CDR3 sequence (DNA): TGCAGCGACAACACAGGGGCCAACTATGGCTACACCTTC.

The CDR3 spells CASSVYGNRDEQFF. In DNA form, the CDR3 reads TGTGCCAGCAGCGTCTACGGGAACCGAGATGAGCAGTTCTTC. The V and J genes are TRBV5-4 and TRBJ2-1; maybe TRBD2 (5 bases). CDR1 and CDR2 from the germline V gene are SGHNT and YYREEE (reference sequence). V lost 4 bases and J 8 bases, leaving 16 bases between the germline ends. The CDR3 is made up of 14 amino acids.

The chain links TRBV5-1 to TRBJ2-7, with TRBD2 identical over 8 bases. The CDR3 covers 16 residues. Per the germline V gene, CDR1 is SGHRS and CDR2 is YFSETQ. V lost 0 bases to trimming and J lost 1 base; unmatched junction nucleotides: 6. CDR3 sequence: CASSLAGGEISYEQYF. CDR3 nucleotides: TGCGCCAGCAGCTTGGCGGGAGGGGAGATATCCTACGAGCAGTACTTC.

The chain joins TRBV18 to TRBJ1-5, with no clear D. CDR3 length equals 15 residues. V dropped 1 base and J dropped 7 bases, with 14 bases sitting between them. Germline values: CDR1 KGHSH, CDR2 LQKENI. CDR3 protein: CASSPRSNGGQPQHF. Written as DNA, the CDR3 is TGTGCCAGCTCACCACGTTCGAACGGCGGGCAGCCCCAGCATTTT.

This chain joins TRBV19 and TRBJ2-1; D assignment may be TRBD1 or TRBD2 (5 bases each). V was trimmed by 4 bases and J by 4 bases, leaving 14 bases between them. This CDR3 has 15 residues. Germline assignment: CDR1 LNHDA and CDR2 SQIVND (reference sequence). In nucleotides, the CDR3 is TGTGCCAGTAGTAGAGAGGGTGGGGGATACAATGAGCAGTTCTTC. Protein: CASSREGGGYNEQFF.

This rearrangement joins TRBV5-1 to TRBJ2-3; 7 bases agree with TRBD1. Per germline, CDR1 SGHRS and CDR2 YFSETQ. This CDR3 comprises 14 residues. V was pared by 4 bases and J by 2 bases, with 4 bases of the junction left unmatched. CDR3: CASSNGQDTDTQYF. The CDR3 region has the DNA TGCGCCAGCAGCAACGGACAGGACACAGATACGCAGTATTTT. Together with reference TRBV5-1 and TRBJ2-3, the CDR3 gives the full variable domain: KAGVTQTPRYLIKTRGQQVTLSCSPISGHRSVSWYQQTPGQGLQFLFEYFSETQRNKGNFPGRFSGRQFSNSRSEMNVSTLELGDSALYLCASSNGQDTDTQYFGPGTRLTVL.

The rearrangement joins TRBV28 to TRBJ2-7; the D is unclear. Germline CDR1 is MDHEN and CDR2 is SYDVKM. Between the trimmed V and J ends, which lost 5 bases and 4 bases, there was a span of 12 bases. This CDR3 has 13 residues. Here the CDR3 DNA reads TGTGCCAGCAGTCCCCCAAGCGCGTACGAGCAGTACTTC. Amino acids: CASSPPSAYEQYF.

The chain joins TRBV5-1 to TRBJ1-1; D is unclear. This CDR3 comprises 15 residues. V lost 0 bases and J lost 1, with 10 bases in between. In germline, CDR1 is SGHRS, CDR2 YFSETQ. In nucleotides, the CDR3 is TGCGCCAGCAGCTTGGGTCCAGGAGAGAACACTGAAGCTTTCTTT. Residues: CASSLGPGENTEAFF.

The V and J genes are TRBV19 and TRBJ2-7; D is possibly TRBD2 (5 bases). The CDR3 contains 14 residues. The V and J ends lost 4 bases and 2 bases respectively, with 12 bases between them. Germline CDR1 is LNHDA and CDR2 is SQIVND (reference sequence). CDR3 coding DNA: TGTGCCAGTAGTAAGGTAGCGTTGACCTACGAGCAGTACTTC. Translation: CASSKVALTYEQYF.

This chain uses TRBV7-8 with TRBJ1-5; unclear D gene. CDR1 is SGHVS, CDR2 FQNEAQ, per germline. The CDR3 spans 13 residues. V lost 5 bases, J lost 6 bases, and 11 bases lay in between. DNA for the CDR3: TGTGCCAGCAGCGTAGGGTTGGCTCAGCCCCAGCATTTT. This sequence encodes CASSVGLAQPQHF.

This clone has a single count. The V call is TRBV5-1, the J call TRBJ2-3, with 7 bases matching TRBD2. The CDR3 totals 15 residues. V dropped 4 bases and J dropped 0; count of bases not matched to a gene: 5. The germline CDR1 and CDR2 sequences are SGHRS and YFSETQ. The CDR3 DNA reads as TGCGCCAGCAGCAGGAATAGCGGGAGCACAGATACGCAGTATTTT. Translation gives CASSRNSGSTDTQYF.

This clone was detected once. In DNA form, the CDR3 reads TGTGCCAGCAGCTTGGAAGCGGGGAGCACAGATACGCAGTATTTT. It specifies CASSLEAGSTDTQYF. The gene calls are TRBV5-6 and TRBJ2-3; 7 bases are a match to TRBD2. V lost 0 bases, J lost 0 bases, and 1 base stayed unmatched. Germline CDR1 and CDR2: SGHDT and YYEEEE. This CDR3 is built from 15 residues.

The rearrangement links TRBV6-1 to TRBJ1-1, with D uncertain. Trimming stripped 2 bases from V and 1 base from J, with 8 bases between. Germline V gives CDR1 MNHNS, CDR2 SASEGT. The CDR3 has 14 amino acids. The CDR3 coding sequence is TGTGCCAGCAGTGAAAATATGGGGAACACTGAAGCTTTCTTT. Translated: CASSENMGNTEAFF.

This sequence joins TRBV10-3 and TRBJ2-7; D is unresolved. V lost 4 bases to trimming and J lost 1 base, with 8 bases between them. The CDR3 length is 13 residues. Germline loops: CDR1 ENHRY, CDR2 SYGVKD. The CDR3 DNA follows: TGTGCCATCAGTGTTGAACGATCCTACGAGCAGTACTTC. Translation gives CAISVERSYEQYF.

The gene calls are TRBV30 and TRBJ1-2, with D unresolved. The ends were cut back, 0 bases at V and 7 bases at J, with 15 bases in the middle. Germline assignment: CDR1 GTSNPN and CDR2 SVGIG (reference sequence). The CDR3 totals 14 residues. CDR3 DNA sequence: TGTGCCTGGAGTGTACCCGCTCAGGCCGGTGGCTACACCTTC. Its translation is CAWSVPAQAGGYTF.

This clone was observed a single time. V and J are TRBV7-9 and TRBJ1-4, with 10 bases that match TRBD1. CDR1 is SEHNR, CDR2 FQNEAQ, per germline (reference sequence). J lost 8 bases, V lost 5 bases, and 8 bases had no gene match. The CDR3 covers 15 residues. CDR3: CASSQWTGGEEKLFF. In DNA, the CDR3 is TGTGCCAGCAGCCAATGGACAGGGGGAGAGGAAAAACTGTTTTTT. Together with reference TRBV7-9 and TRBJ1-4, the CDR3 gives the full variable domain: DTGVSQNPRHKITKRGQNVTFRCDPISEHNRLYWYRQTLGQGPEFLTYFQNEAQLEKSRLLSDRFSAERPKGSFSTLEIQRTEQGDSAMYLCASSQWTGGEEKLFFGSGTQLSVL.

This clone was detected a few times. CDR3 coding DNA: TGTGCCAGCAGTTACAGAAGACAGGGTCCTGAAAAACTGTTTTTT. Its translation: CASSYRRQGPEKLFF. The rearrangement links TRBV6-6 to TRBJ1-4, with 7 bases lining up with TRBD1. CDR3 length: 15 amino acids. V gave up 2 bases and J gave up 7 bases; unmatched junction bases: 7. Looked up from germline, CDR1 is MNHNY and CDR2 is SVGAGI (reference sequence).

The V gene is TRBV28, the J gene TRBJ2-5; TRBD2 agrees at 10 bases. Germline CDR1 is MDHEN and CDR2 is SYDVKM. V gave up 6 bases and J gave up 13 bases; unmatched junction bases: 23. This CDR3 is built from 17 residues. In DNA form, the CDR3 reads TGTGCCAGCAGCCCGAATCCTTTTAGCGGGAGGCCCGGTTGGAGGTACTTC. Translation gives CASSPNPFSGRPGWRYF.

In this sample, this clone turned up a few times. The genes are TRBV14 and TRBJ2-3; TRBD2 matches at 9 bases. The CDR3 spans 14 residues. V lost 3 bases, J lost 5 bases, and 3 bases stayed unmatched. Germline V gives CDR1 SGHDN, CDR2 FVKESK. CDR3 residues: CASSQIAGEDTQYF. In DNA, the CDR3 is TGTGCCAGCAGCCAGATAGCGGGAGAAGATACGCAGTATTTT.